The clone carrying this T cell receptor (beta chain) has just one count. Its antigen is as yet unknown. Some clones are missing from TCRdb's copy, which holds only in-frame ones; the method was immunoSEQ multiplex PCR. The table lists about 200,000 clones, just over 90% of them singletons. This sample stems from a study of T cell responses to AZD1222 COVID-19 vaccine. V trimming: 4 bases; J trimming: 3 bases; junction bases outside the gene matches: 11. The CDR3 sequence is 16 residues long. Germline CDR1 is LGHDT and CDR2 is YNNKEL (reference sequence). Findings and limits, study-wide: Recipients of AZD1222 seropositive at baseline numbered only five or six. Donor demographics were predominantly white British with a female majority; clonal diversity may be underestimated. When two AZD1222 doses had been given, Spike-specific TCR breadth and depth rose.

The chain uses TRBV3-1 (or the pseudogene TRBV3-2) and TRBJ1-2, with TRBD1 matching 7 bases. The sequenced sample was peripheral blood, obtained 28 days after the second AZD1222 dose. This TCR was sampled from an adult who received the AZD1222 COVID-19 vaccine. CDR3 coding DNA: TGTGCCAGCAGCCTTACAACGAGGGGGCGAGACTATGGCTACACCTTC. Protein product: CASSLTTRGRDYGYTF.